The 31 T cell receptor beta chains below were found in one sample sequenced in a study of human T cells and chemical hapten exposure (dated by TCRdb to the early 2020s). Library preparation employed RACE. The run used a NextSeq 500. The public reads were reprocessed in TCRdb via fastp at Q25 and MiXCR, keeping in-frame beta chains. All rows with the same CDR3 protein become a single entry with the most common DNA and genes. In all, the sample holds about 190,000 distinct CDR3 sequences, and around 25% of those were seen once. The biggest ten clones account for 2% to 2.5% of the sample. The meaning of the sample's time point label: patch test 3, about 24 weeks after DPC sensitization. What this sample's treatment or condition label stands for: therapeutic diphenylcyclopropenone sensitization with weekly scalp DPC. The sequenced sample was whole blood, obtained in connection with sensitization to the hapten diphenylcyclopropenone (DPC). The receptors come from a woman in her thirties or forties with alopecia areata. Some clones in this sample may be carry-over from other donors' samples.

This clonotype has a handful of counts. The CDR3 loop is CASSQTGPTYEQYF. The CDR3 bases are TGCGCCAGCAGCCAGACCGGCCCAACCTACGAGCAGTACTTC. This rearrangement joins TRBV4-3 to TRBJ2-7; D ambiguous. Germline V lookup: CDR1 LGHNA, CDR2 YSLEER. V was shortened by 3 bases and J by 2 bases, with 11 bases between the two germline ends. There are 14 residues in the CDR3.

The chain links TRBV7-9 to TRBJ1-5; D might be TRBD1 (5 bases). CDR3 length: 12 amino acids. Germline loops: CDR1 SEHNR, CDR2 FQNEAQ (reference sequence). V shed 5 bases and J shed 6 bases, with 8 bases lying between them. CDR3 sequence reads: CASSGAAQPQHF. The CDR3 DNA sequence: TGTGCCAGCAGCGGGGCTGCTCAGCCCCAGCATTTT.

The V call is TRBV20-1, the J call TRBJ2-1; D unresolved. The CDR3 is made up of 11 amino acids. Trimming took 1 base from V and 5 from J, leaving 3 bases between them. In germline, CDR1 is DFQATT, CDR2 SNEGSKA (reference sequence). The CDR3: CSARADNEQFF. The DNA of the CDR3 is TGCAGTGCTAGAGCAGACAATGAGCAGTTCTTC.

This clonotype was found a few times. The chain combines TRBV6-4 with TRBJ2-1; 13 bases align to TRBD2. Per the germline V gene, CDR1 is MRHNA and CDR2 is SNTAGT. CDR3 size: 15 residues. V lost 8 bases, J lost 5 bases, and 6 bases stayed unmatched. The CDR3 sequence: CASGSGTSGNNEQFF. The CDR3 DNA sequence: TGTGCCAGCGGATCCGGGACTAGCGGGAACAATGAGCAGTTCTTC.

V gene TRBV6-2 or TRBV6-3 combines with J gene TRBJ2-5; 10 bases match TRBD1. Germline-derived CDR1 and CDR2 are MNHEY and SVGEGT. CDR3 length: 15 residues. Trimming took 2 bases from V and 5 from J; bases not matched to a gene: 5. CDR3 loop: CASSYGTGVRETQYF. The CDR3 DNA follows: TGTGCCAGCAGTTACGGGACAGGGGTCCGGGAGACCCAGTACTTC.

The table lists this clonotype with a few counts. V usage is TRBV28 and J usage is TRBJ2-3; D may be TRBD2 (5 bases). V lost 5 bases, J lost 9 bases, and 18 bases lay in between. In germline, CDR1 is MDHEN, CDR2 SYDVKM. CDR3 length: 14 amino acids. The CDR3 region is CASSAAGGLRTQYF. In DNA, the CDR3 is TGTGCCAGCAGTGCGGCCGGCGGGCTCAGGACGCAGTATTTT.

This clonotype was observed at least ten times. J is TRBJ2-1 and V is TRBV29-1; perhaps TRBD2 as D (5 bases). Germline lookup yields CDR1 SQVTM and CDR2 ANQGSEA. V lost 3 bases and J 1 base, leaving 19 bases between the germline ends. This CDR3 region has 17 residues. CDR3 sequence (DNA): TGCAGCGTTGATGGGTGGGAGTCCAGTTCTTCCTACAATGAGCAGTTCTTC. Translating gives CSVDGWESSSSYNEQFF.

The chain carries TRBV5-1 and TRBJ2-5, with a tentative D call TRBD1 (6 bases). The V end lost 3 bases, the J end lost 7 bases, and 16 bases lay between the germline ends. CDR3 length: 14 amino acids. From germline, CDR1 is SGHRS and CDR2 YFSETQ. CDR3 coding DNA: TGCGCCAGCAGCTCCGGGACACCTCCTTGGACCCAGTACTTC. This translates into CASSSGTPPWTQYF.

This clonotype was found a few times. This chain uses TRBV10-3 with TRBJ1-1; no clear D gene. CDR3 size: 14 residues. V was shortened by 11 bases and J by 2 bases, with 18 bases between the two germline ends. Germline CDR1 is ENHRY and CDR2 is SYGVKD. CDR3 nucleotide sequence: TGTGCCCCGGAGGAGCATCCTAACAACACTGAAGCTTTCTTT. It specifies CAPEEHPNNTEAFF.

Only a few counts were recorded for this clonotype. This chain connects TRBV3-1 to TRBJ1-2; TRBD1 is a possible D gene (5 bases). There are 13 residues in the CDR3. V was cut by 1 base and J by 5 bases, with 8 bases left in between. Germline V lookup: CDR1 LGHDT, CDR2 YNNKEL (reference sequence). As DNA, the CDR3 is TGTGCCAGCAGCCAAGTCAGGGAGTATGGCTACACCTTC. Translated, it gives CASSQVREYGYTF.

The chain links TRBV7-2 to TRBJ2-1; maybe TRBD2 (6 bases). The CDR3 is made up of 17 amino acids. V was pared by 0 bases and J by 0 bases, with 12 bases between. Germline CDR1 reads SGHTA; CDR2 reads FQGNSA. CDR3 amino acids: CASSLAMGEASYNEQFF. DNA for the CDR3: TGTGCCAGCAGCTTAGCGATGGGGGAGGCCTCCTACAATGAGCAGTTCTTC.

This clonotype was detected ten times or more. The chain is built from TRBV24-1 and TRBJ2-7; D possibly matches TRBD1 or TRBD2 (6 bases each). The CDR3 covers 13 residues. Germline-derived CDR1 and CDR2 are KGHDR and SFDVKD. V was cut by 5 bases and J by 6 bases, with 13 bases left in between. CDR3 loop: CATSGARGGEQYF. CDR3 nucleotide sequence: TGTGCCACCAGTGGAGCCAGGGGAGGCGAGCAGTACTTC.

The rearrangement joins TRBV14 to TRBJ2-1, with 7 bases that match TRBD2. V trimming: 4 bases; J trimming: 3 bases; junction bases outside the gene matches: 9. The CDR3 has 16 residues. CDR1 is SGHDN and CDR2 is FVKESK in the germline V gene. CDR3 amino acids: CASSPRTPGGYNEQFF. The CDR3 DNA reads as TGTGCCAGCAGCCCTCGGACTCCGGGGGGCTACAATGAGCAGTTCTTC.

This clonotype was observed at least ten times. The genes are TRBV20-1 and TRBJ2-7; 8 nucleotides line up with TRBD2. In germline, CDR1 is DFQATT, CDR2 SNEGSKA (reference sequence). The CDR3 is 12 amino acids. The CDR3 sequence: CLARGGGYEQYF. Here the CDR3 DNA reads TGCCTCGCCCGGGGGGGGGGCTACGAGCAGTACTTC.

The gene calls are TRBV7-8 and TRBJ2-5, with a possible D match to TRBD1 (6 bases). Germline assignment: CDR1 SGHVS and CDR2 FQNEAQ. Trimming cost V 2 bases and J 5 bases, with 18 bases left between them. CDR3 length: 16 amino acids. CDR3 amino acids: CASSLRSSRRGETQYF. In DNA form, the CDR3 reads TGTGCCAGCAGCTTAAGGTCCTCCCGAAGGGGGGAGACCCAGTACTTC.

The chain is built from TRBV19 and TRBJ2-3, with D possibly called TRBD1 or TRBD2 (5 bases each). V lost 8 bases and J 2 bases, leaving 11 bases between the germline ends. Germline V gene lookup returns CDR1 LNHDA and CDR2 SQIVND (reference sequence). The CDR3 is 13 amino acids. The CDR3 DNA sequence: TGTGCCAGTGGGGGACGGGACACAGATACGCAGTATTTT. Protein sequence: CASGGRDTDTQYF.

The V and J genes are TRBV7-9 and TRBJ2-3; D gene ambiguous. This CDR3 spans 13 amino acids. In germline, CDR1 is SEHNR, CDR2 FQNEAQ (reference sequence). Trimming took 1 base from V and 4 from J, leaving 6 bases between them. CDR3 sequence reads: CASSLGSSDTQYF. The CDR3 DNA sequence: TGTGCCAGCAGCTTAGGATCGTCAGATACGCAGTATTTT.

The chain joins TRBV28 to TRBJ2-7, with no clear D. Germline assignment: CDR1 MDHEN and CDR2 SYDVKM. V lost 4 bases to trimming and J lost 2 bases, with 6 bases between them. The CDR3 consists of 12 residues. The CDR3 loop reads CASSSPAYEQYF. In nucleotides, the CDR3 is TGTGCCAGCAGTTCACCGGCCTACGAGCAGTACTTC.

CDR3 region: CSVSSPNEYFITDTQYF. The CDR3 DNA reads TGCAGCGTTTCAAGCCCGAACGAGTATTTTATCACAGATACGCAGTATTTT. The rearrangement uses TRBV29-1 and TRBJ2-3, with D hard to call. CDR1 is SQVTM and CDR2 is ANQGSEA in the germline V gene. CDR3 length: 17 amino acids. The V gene lost 5 bases and the J gene lost 2 bases, with 23 bases spanning the gap.

The CDR3: CASSLTGGWTEAFF. The CDR3 nucleotides are TGTGCCAGCAGTTTAACAGGGGGCTGGACTGAAGCTTTCTTT. This rearrangement joins TRBV12-3 or TRBV12-4 to TRBJ1-1, with 9 bases that match TRBD1. This CDR3 has 14 residues. Trimming at V came to 2 bases and at J to 5 bases, leaving 3 bases not matched to a gene.

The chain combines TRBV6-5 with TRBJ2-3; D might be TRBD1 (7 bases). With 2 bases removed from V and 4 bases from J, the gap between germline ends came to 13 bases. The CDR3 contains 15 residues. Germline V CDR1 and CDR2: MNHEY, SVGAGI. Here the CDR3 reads CASSYGGGYPDTQYF. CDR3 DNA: TGTGCCAGCAGTTACGGAGGGGGCTATCCAGATACGCAGTATTTT.

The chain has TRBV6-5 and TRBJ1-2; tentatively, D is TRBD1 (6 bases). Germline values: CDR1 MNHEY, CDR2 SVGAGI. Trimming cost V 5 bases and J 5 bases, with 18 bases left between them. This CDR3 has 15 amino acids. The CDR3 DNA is TGTGCCAGCAGTATGCGACCGGGACACCTATATGGCTACACCTTC. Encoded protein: CASSMRPGHLYGYTF.

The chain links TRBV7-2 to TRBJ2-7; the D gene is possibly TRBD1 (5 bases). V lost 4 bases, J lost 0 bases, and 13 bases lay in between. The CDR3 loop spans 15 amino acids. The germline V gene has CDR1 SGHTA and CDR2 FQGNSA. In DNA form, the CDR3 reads TGTGCCAGCAGCTCTGAAAGGGGCGGCTCCTACGAGCAGTACTTC. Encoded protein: CASSSERGGSYEQYF.

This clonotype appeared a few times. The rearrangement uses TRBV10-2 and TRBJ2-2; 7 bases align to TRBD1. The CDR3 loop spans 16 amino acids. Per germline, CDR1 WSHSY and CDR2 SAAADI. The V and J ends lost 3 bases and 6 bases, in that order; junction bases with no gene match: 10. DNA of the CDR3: TGCGCCAGCAGTGATGCCGGGGTGACAGGGCCCGGGGAGCTGTTTTTT. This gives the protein CASSDAGVTGPGELFF.

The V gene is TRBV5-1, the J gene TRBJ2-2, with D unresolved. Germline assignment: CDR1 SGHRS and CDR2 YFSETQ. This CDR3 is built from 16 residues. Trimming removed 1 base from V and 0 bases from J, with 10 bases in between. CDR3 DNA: TGCGCCAGCAGCTTGAGAGCAGAACCGAACACCGGGGAGCTGTTTTTT. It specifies CASSLRAEPNTGELFF.

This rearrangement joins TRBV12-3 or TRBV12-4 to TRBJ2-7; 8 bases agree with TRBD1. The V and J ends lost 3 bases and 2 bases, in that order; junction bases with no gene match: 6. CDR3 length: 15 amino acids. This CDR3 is CASSLAQGAAYEQYF. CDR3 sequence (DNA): TGTGCCAGCAGTTTGGCCCAGGGGGCTGCCTACGAGCAGTACTTC.

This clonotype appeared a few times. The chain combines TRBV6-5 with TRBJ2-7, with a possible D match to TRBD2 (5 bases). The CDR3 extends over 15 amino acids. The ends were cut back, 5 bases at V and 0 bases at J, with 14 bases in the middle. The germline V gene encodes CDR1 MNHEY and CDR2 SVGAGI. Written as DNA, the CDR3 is TGTGCCAGCAGTCCGATCGGAGGCAGCTCCTACGAGCAGTACTTC. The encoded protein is CASSPIGGSSYEQYF.

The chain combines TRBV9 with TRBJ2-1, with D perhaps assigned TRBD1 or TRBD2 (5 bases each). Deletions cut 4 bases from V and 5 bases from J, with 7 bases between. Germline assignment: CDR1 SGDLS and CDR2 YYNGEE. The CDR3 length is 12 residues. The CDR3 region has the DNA TGTGCCAGCAGCTTGGGACACAATGAGCAGTTCTTC. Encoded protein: CASSLGHNEQFF.

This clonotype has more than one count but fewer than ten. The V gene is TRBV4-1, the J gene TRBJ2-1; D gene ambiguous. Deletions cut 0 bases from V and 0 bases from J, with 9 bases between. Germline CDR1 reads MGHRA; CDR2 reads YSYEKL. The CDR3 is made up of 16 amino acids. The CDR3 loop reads CASSQDGTLSYNEQFF. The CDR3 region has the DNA TGCGCCAGCAGCCAAGATGGCACCCTCTCCTACAATGAGCAGTTCTTC.

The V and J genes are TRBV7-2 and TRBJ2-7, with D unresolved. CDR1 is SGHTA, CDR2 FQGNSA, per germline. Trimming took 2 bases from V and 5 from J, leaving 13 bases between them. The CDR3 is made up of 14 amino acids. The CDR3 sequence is CASSLMSRVDEQYF. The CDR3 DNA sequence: TGTGCCAGCAGCTTAATGTCCCGGGTAGACGAGCAGTACTTC.

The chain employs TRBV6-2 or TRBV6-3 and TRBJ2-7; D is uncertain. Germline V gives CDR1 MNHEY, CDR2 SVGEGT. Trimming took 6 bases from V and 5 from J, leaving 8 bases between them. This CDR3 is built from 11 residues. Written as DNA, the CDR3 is TGTGCCAGCAGCCATACCGACGAGCAGTACTTC. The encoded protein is CASSHTDEQYF.